This T cell receptor (beta chain) was sequenced during a study of cytomegalovirus exposure and HLA in healthy donors (dated by TCRdb to 2015 to 2018). About the investigation overall: An earlier analysis of approximately 600 of the donors reported roughly 300 Gb of sequence data and some 120 million unique TCR beta sequences from approximately 180 million T cells. An early release that covered some 630 HLA-typed donors contained about 300 gigabases of sequencing data and 65 million to 100 million unique TCR sequences. Of the roughly 430 genotyped donors, 81% fell in the genetic ancestry cluster associated with self-reported Caucasian donors. The study aimed to test whether signatures of past pathogen exposure could be identified by cataloging public T cell receptors. The T cell repertoires of roughly 660 subjects were profiled by immunosequencing and related to cytomegalovirus serostatus. A separate validation cohort of 90 to 150 different subjects was used in addition to the approximately 700-subject first cohort. To predict cytomegalovirus infection status, the study brought together high-throughput TCR immunosequencing, statistical association of individual TCRs with disease status, and machine learning. A later analysis re-examined previously published TCR beta repertoires from just over 650 donors and added high-resolution HLA genotyping to investigate patterns of TCR occurrence. Rather than drawing on any new phenotypic data, the later analysis identified candidate immune exposures from TCR beta sequences and the way those sequences occurred across donors. An earlier analysis of around 640 of the donors used high-throughput TCR beta sequencing to judge whether each TCR beta V gene segment behaved as functional or pseudogenic. Donor age, sex, ethnicity and CMV serostatus were compiled alongside the repertoire data. In a later genetic analysis, genome-wide SNP genotypes for 398 of the 666 donors were used, and that subset was treated as a discovery cohort. Every repertoire in the discovery cohort had been generated on one and the same sequencing platform. HLA typing covered class I and class II loci at four-digit resolution. Typing coverage differed by locus: A, B, C, DRB1 and DQB1 were typed in roughly 629-640 donors, DQA1 in 522, DPA1 in 600 to 610, and DPB1 in 450 to 490. Roughly 5 DR-DQ haplotypes were handled as single units for association and clustering, since linkage in the cohort was strong. Among some 400 genotyped donors of the cohort, an average of roughly 230,000 unique TCR beta nucleotide sequences was sequenced per donor, of which roughly 17% were non-productive.

Including the terminal cysteine and phenylalanine, the CDR3 comprises 17 residues. Only the CDR3 part of the read is kept: 51 bases, read in frame from the first base. CDR1 MGHRA and CDR2 YSYEKL are derived from the germline V gene. V loses 0 bases at its end and J loses 2 bases; junction bases beyond the gene matches: 5. The cohort was made up of 500 to 850 healthy bone marrow donors. All cohort members were sampled while nominally healthy, although unrecorded immune exposures were likely present. The donor tested CMV seropositive, placing the donor among the approximately 290 seropositive members of the cohort. A peripheral blood sample was collected from each donor, and TCR beta sequencing was performed on peripheral blood mononuclear cells. The Qiagen DNeasy Blood Extraction Kit was used to extract genomic DNA from the blood cell samples. The research as a whole found: A further reported finding was that TCR beta sequences accurately predicted the HLA-A and HLA-B alleles for most subjects in the first cohort. Cytomegalovirus status was reported to be diagnosed by the classifier with high specificity and sensitivity in both the original and validation cohorts. Correlated functional status among segregating V segments might be attributable to linkage disequilibrium, but an unknown experimental factor could not be ruled out. A later analysis found that TCR association rates varied across HLA loci, with DRB1 alleles showing the most associated TCRs and HLA-C alleles the fewest. Broadly in line with IMGT annotations, most TCR beta V segments showed up in productive rearrangements about 87% or about 30% of the time in an earlier analysis of around 600 of the donors. In a later analysis, HLA-associated TCR beta chains were found to be more clonally expanded and to have lower generation probabilities than equally common non-associated chains. In a later genetic analysis, fewer N-insertions in productive TCRs were reported among donors in an Asian-associated ancestry cluster than the 666-donor mean. The cohort was sequenced for TCR beta chains only, and without alpha or paired-chain data the features that could be detected were limited. Several of the top co-occurrence clusters appeared to be linked to parvovirus B19, influenza, CMV and Epstein-Barr virus, according to a later analysis. HLA typing was unavailable for some donors at each locus, so association tests used only the typed subset. It was suggested by the authors that the approach could potentially be generalized to other disease states and immunological phenotypes. Strong co-occurrence of HLA alleles, especially DR and DQ, made assigning TCR associations to individual alleles difficult. Because counts were too low, roughly 16 rarely observed V segments, including chromosome 9 orphons, were excluded from the earlier analysis of several hundred of the donors. The presence/absence analyses assumed that sequencing depth was roughly uniform across donors, and that assumption may not be true. A later analysis found that most CMV-associated TCR beta chains appeared HLA-restricted, with HLA associations seemingly driven largely by CMV exposure. The study listed 164 TCR beta chains as associated with cytomegalovirus. For the cohort, immune exposure information was limited to CMV serostatus. A cluster of highly shared sequence variants was judged likely to be a technical artifact of the sequencing pipeline. A later genetic analysis associated a missense DCLRE1C variant with V-gene and J-gene trimming of TCR beta chains, and an independent cohort replicated the association. At a false discovery rate of 0.05, a later analysis linked 16,000 or so TCR beta sequences to specific HLA alleles. The 87-base-pair reads could not distinguish some IMGT-functional V segments, including TRBV6-2 and TRBV6-3, so those segments were excluded. In vitro tests confirmed that a few of the cytomegalovirus-associated TCR beta chains recognize cytomegalovirus antigens. Most TCR sequences were observed very rarely across donors, whereas some public TCRs were present in many individuals.

Worth noting for this clone: Its antigen target is currently unknown. Base quality data are lacking; no much larger clone is found one base away.

The protocol used for the library was the immunoSEQ multiplex PCR assay. For the multiplex PCR, a mixture combining 60 forward primers for TCR Vbeta segments and 13 reverse primers for TCR Jbeta segments was used. A multiplex PCR assay on genomic DNA amplified the CDR3 region of rearranged TCR beta genes. Amplified TCR beta libraries were sequenced as 87-base-pair reads on the Illumina HiSeq System. In the paper's pipeline: A later analysis tallied tens of millions of unique TCR beta chains across the approximately 670 repertoires, and about 10 million of those chains were shared by two or more donors. A nearest-neighbor algorithm error-corrected the raw reads and collapsed the reads into unique sequences, merging closely related sequences to remove PCR and sequencing errors. V, D and J gene segments were assigned by aligning CDR3 sequences to IMGT reference sequences. Each retained sequence needed at least a six-nucleotide match to both a V gene segment and a J gene segment. A rearrangement was called productive if the CDR3 had no stop codons and remained in frame with V and J, and every other rearrangement was called non-productive. Following IMGT convention, CDR3 was defined as the stretch from the second conserved V-encoded cysteine to the conserved J-encoded phenylalanine. The earlier analysis of 500 to 600 of the donors excluded sequences that lacked an unambiguous match to a single V gene segment. In an earlier analysis of approximately 500 of the donors, a V segment was called functional when productive rearrangements were above 56.7%, and segregating when the standard deviation between donors exceeded 5%. To diagnose cytomegalovirus status from the catalog of TCR beta chain sequences, a statistical classification framework was built. V and J gene assignment, in a later analysis, came from comparing TCR nucleotide sequences with IMGT/GENE-DB human TR gene sequences. In a later analysis, CDR3 sequences and most-parsimonious VDJ recombination scenarios were assigned using the TCRdist pipeline. In a later analysis, every TCR beta chain was defined by the combination of its CDR3 amino acid sequence and its V-gene family, and reads without a unique V-gene family were dropped. In a later analysis, around 650 highly shared, low-generation-probability nucleotide sequences were removed to address suspected cross-contamination and a sequencing artifact. In a later analysis, a clonal expansion index for each public chain was calculated from normalized within-repertoire ranks of inferred template counts. In a later analysis, generation probabilities were computed with a VDJ recombination model fitted to out-of-frame rearrangements, and the resulting probabilities were checked against IGoR. A later analysis scored TCR-TCR, TCR-HLA and TCR-CMV co-occurrence with hypergeometric tests, applying a repertoire-size bias correction to TCR pairs. A later analysis estimated false discovery rates by permuting HLA or CMV assignments 20 times. A later analysis grouped co-occurring TCRs with DBSCAN, adding TCRdist sequence similarity when clustering within HLA-allele-positive subsets. Co-occurrence clustering excluded repertoires with fewer than 30,000 or more than 120,000 public chains, plus five with anomalous nucleotide sharing. The clones in this table, taken by TCRdb from immuneACCESS, are in-frame only. Not every clone is retained; where verified, under half of the shortfall comes from an unresolved V gene, and the cause of the rest is unknown. V and J calls and clone size are as listed in that table; D and trimming were resolved from the DNA. This sample holds 90,000 or so clones; around 80% were observed only once. The top ten constitute approximately 4.8% of the sample.

The sequence links TRBV4-1 to TRBJ2-5; 11 of the junction bases match TRBD2. The sample comprised PBMCs. The sequence came from a male donor in good health and CMV-seropositive. Here the CDR3 is given as CASSQDSGGAQQETQYF. The nucleotides read TGCGCCAGCAGCCAAGATAGCGGGGGGGCCCAGCAAGAGACCCAGTACTTC.